Described below is a single TCR beta chain sequence and its context. Its antigen is as yet unknown. The CDR3 covers 18 residues. The V gene's germline CDR1 is MGHRA and CDR2 YSYEKL. Trimming left V 3 bases short and J 3 bases short, with 24 bases between. The data derive from a study of T-cell memory formation after mild COVID-19. In the study overall: The two donors had largely donor-specific TCR clusters.

Employing constant-segment primers, 5'RACE generated TCR alpha and TCR beta cDNA libraries bearing sample barcodes and UMIs. One entry per CDR3 protein results from TCRdb running MiXCR on the 5' RACE reads. The sample has 65,000 to 90,000 distinct CDR3 sequences, approximately 15% seen once. Study observations and caveats: Among clones contracting day 15 to 85, CD4/CD8 was balanced, whereas later expanders leaned CD4+.

J is TRBJ2-7 and V is TRBV4-1, with D tentatively TRBD1 or TRBD2 (5 bases each). The material sequenced was PBMCs or a T cell subset sorted from them (not recorded which). The clonotype was recovered from an adult woman who had mild COVID-19 (a few samples of this study predate the infection). Cell type and time point are not known. DNA for the CDR3: TGCGCCAGCAGCCACCCCCGGGGAACGGACAATCTGGGCTACGAGCAGTACTTC. Amino acids: CASSHPRGTDNLGYEQYF.